This entry concerns a single TCR beta chain. Its antigen remains unidentified. Deletions cut 6 bases from V and 3 bases from J, with 13 bases between. Germline V gene lookup returns CDR1 WNHNN and CDR2 SYGVQD (reference sequence). The CDR3 contains 14 residues. This sample was included in a study of T cell responses to AZD1222 COVID-19 vaccine. Sequencing was performed with immunoSEQ multiplex PCR; in TCRdb, only in-frame clones are kept and a portion is missing. The sample carries over 75,000 clones, over 75% recorded once. Study results and caveats: Donors were largely white British and mainly female; clonal diversity was possibly underestimated.

The sample was peripheral blood, taken 28 days after the second AZD1222 dose. The chain joins TRBV10-1 to TRBJ2-3, with D tentatively TRBD2 (6 bases). The source of this sequence is an adult who received the AZD1222 COVID-19 vaccine. This CDR3 is CASSRDLGTDTQYF. DNA of the CDR3: TGCGCCAGCAGCCGGGACTTGGGGACAGATACGCAGTATTTT.